This T cell receptor (beta chain) was recovered during a study of T cells after yellow fever vaccination. General observations from the study: Booster samples showed a return of most primary-vaccination clones (roughly 95% CD4, 85% to 90% CD8). Any FACS-sorted repertoire could hold abundant clonotypes that contaminate it from the bulk population.

Germline-derived CDR1 and CDR2 are MNHEY and SMNVEV (reference sequence). CDR3 length: 14 residues. V shed 9 bases and J shed 6 bases, with 15 bases lying between them. Via MiXCR, TCRdb re-called the 5' RACE reads, giving one row per CDR3 protein. The table shows more than 25,000 distinct CDR3 sequences, with approximately 4.8% occurring only once. This chain links TRBV27 with TRBJ1-6; tentatively, D is TRBD1 (5 bases). The sample was PBMCs, either bulk or a sorted T-cell subset (CD4+, CD8+, memory, or dextramer-sorted; not recorded which), taken on the day of the yellow fever booster vaccination. This TCR was recovered from a man aged 18-30 years who received the YFV17D yellow fever vaccine. CDR3 sequence reads: CARCARGTNSPLHF. For the CDR3, the DNA is TGTGCCAGATGCGCACGAGGGACTAATTCACCCCTCCACTTT.